This TCR beta chain was observed in a study of shared clonotypes between healthy human individuals. Sequenced by immunoSEQ multiplex PCR; TCRdb stores in-frame clones only, minus some. This table has approximately 2,000,000 clones, just over 90% appearing once. Trimming shortened V by 4 bases and J by 6 bases, and 10 bases separated the two germline ends. The CDR3 extends over 13 amino acids. CDR1 SGHDN and CDR2 FVKESK come from the germline V gene. Naive CD8 isolation took CD45RO-negative cells positively selected for CCR7 and excluded terminally differentiated effector memory CD45RA+ cells. All the donors were Caucasian adults who lived in Nashville, Tennessee. On this clone: The same CDR3 can be traced to other DNA sequences in this sample.

The J gene is TRBJ2-1, the V gene TRBV14, with a weak D call TRBD1 (5 bases). The clonotype originates from a young man in good health. Some clones in this sample may be carry-over from other donors' samples. The sequencing input was naive CD8+ T cells from PBMCs. In nucleotides, the CDR3 is TGTGCCAGCAGCCCCCGTCAGGGCAATGAGCAGTTCTTC. It yields the protein CASSPRQGNEQFF.